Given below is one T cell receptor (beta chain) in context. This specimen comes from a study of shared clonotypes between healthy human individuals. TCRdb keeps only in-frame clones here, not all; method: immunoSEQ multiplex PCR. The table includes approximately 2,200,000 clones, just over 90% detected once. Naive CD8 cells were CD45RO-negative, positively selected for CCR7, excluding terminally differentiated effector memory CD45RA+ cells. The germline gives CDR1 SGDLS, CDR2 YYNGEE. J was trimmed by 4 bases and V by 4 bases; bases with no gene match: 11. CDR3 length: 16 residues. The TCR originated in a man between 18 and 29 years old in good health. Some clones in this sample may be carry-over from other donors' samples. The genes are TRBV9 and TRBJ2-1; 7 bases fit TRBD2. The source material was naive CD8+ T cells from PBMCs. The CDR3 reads CASSRLSAGAYNEQFF. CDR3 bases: TGTGCCAGCAGCCGACTCAGCGCGGGAGCTTACAATGAGCAGTTCTTC.